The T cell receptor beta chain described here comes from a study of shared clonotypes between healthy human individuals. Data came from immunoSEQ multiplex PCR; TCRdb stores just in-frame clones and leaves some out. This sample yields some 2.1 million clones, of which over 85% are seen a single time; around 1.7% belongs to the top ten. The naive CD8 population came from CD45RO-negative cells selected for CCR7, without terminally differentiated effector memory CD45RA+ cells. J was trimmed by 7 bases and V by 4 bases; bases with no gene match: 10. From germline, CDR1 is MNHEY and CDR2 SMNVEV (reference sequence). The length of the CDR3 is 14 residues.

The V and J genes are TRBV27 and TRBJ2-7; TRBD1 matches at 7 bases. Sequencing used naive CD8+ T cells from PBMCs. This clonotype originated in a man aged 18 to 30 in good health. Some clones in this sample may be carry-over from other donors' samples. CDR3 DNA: TGTGCCAGCAGTTCCCGGACAGGTACGAGGGAGCAGTACTTC. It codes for CASSSRTGTREQYF.